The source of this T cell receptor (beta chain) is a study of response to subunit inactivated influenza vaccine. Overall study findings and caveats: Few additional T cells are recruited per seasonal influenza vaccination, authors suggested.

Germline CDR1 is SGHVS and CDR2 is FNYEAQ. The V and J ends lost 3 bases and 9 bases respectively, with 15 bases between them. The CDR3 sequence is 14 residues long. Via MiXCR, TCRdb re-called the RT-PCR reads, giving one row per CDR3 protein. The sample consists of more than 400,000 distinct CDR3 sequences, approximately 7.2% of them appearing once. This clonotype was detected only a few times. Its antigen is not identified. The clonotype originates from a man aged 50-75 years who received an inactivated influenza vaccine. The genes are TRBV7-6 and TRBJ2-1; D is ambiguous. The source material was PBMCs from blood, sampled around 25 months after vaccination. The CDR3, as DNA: TGTGCCAGCAGCTTTGAGGCGGAGTCTGGTGAGCAGTTCTTC. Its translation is CASSFEAESGEQFF.